This note documents a single TCR beta chain sequence. This sample is drawn from a study of CD8+ T cells in alopecia areata. As the sequencing template, cDNA was produced by extracting RNA and reverse transcribing it. Some clones are missing from TCRdb's copy, which holds only in-frame ones; the method was immunoSEQ multiplex PCR. The repertoire holds around 200,000 clones, with roughly 63% as singletons. CDR1 is SGHRS and CDR2 is YFSETQ in the germline V gene. V was cut by 3 bases and J by 5 bases, with 9 bases left in between. The CDR3 runs to 13 residues. The sample consisted of CD4+ T cells sorted from blood, taken at week 0. The V and J genes are TRBV5-1 and TRBJ2-1; tentatively, D is TRBD1 or TRBD2 (5 bases each). The source is a human donor with alopecia areata. The CDR3 reads CASSSRGDNEQFF. The CDR3 nucleotides are TGCGCCAGCAGCTCACGGGGCGACAATGAGCAGTTCTTC.